This T cell receptor (beta chain) was profiled in a study of cytomegalovirus exposure and HLA in healthy donors. Regarding the study as a whole: Near-uniform donor sequencing depth was presumed by presence/absence analyses.

This CDR3 has 12 residues. Germline V gene lookup returns CDR1 MDHEN and CDR2 SYDVKM. Trimming pared 5 bases from V and 6 bases from J, leaving 8 bases between. Whereas donors were nominally healthy upon sampling, unrecorded immune exposures were probable. 13 Jbeta primers and 60 Vbeta primers were used for the PCR. This table comes from immunoSEQ multiplex PCR, and its TCRdb copy is limited to in-frame clones, with some not included. The sample lists approximately 140,000 clones, around three quarters seen once, with 10% to 15% in the top ten. As for this clone: Its cognate antigen is unknown.

Sequenced input: PBMCs. The sequence came from a middle-aged man in good health and CMV-seropositive. This chain connects TRBV28 to TRBJ2-1; no reliable D call. This CDR3 is CASSPPLNEQFF. In DNA form, the CDR3 reads TGTGCCAGCAGTCCCCCTCTCAATGAGCAGTTCTTC.